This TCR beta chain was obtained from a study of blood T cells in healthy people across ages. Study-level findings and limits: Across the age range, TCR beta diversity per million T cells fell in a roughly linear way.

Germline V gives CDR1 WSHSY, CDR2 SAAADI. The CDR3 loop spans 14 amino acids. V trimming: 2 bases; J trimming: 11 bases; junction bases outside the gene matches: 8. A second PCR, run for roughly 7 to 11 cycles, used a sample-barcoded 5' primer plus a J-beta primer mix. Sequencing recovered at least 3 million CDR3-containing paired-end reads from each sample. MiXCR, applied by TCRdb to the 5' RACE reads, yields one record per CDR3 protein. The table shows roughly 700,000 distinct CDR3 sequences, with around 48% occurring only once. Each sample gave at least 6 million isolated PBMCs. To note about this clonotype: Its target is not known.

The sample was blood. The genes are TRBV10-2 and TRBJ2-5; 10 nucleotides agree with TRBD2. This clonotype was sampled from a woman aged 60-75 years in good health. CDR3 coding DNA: TGCGCCAGCAGTGAGCTAGCGGGAGTGGGTGAGCAGTACTTC. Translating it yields CASSELAGVGEQYF.